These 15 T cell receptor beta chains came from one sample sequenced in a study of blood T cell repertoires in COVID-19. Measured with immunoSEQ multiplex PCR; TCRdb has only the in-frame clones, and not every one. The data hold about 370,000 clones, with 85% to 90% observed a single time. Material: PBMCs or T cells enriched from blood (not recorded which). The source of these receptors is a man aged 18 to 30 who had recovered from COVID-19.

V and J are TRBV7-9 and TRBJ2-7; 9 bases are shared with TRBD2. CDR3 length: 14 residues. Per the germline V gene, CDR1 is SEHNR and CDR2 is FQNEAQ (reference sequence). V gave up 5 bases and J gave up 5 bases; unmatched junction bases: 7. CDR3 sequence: CASSPSGRNHEQYF. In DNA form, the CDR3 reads TGTGCCAGCAGCCCGAGCGGGAGGAATCACGAGCAGTACTTC.

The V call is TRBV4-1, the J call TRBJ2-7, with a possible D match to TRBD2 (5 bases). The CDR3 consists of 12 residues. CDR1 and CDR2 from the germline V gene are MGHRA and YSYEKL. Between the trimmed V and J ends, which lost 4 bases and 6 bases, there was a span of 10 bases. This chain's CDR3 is CASSPPEGEQYF. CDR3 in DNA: TGCGCCAGCAGCCCCCCTGAGGGCGAGCAGTACTTC.

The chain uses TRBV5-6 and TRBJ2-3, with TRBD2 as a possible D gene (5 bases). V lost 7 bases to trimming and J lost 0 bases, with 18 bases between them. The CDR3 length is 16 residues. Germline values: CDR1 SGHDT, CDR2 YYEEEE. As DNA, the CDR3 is TGTGCCAGCCGATCCCTCGGATCGGGAAGCACAGATACGCAGTATTTT. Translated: CASRSLGSGSTDTQYF.

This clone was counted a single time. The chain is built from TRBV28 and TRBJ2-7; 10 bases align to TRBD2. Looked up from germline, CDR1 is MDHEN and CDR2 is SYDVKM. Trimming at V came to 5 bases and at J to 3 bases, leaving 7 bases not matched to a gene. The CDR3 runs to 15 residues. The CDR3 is CASSSPGLANYEQYF. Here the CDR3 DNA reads TGTGCCAGCAGTAGTCCGGGACTAGCGAACTACGAGCAGTACTTC.

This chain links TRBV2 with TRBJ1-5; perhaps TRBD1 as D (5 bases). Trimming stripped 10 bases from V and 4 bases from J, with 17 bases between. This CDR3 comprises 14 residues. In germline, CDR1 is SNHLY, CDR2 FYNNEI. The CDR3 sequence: CAMGGTGVNQPQHF. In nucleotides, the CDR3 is TGTGCCATGGGGGGGACGGGGGTTAATCAGCCCCAGCATTTT. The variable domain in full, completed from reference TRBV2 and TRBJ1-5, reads EPEVTQTPSHQVTQMGQEVILRCVPISNHLYFYWYRQILGQKVEFLVSFYNNEISEKSEIFDDQFSVERPDGSNFTLKIRSTKLEDSAMYFCAMGGTGVNQPQHFGDGTRLSIL.

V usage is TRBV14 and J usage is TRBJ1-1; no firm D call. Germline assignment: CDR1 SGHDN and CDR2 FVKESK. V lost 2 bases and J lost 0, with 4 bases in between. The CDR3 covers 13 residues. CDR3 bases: TGTGCCAGCAGCCAAATCATGAACACTGAAGCTTTCTTT. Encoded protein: CASSQIMNTEAFF.

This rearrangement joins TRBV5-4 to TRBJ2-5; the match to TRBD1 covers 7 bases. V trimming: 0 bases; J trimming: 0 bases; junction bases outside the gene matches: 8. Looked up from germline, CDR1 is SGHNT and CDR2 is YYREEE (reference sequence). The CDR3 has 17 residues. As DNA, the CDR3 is TGTGCCAGCAGCTTGGACAGGGGCCTCCAGTACCAAGAGACCCAGTACTTC. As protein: CASSLDRGLQYQETQYF.

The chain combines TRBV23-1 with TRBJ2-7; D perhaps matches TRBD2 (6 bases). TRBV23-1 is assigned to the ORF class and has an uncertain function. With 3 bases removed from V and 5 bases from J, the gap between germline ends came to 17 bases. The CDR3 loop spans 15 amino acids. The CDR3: CASSHSGDQRDEQYF. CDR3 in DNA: TGCGCCAGCAGTCATTCGGGGGACCAGAGGGACGAGCAGTACTTC.

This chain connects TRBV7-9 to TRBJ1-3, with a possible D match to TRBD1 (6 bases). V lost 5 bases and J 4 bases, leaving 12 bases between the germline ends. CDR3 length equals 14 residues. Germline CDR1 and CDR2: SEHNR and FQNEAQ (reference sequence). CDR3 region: CASSHRVRGNTIYF. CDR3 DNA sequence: TGTGCCAGCAGCCACAGGGTACGAGGAAACACCATATATTTT.

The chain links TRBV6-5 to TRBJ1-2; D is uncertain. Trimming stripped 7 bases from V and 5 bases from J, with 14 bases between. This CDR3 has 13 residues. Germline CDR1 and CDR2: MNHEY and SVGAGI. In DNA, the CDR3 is TGTGCCAGCAAACCCGGTGCAGGTTATGGCTACACCTTC. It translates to CASKPGAGYGYTF.

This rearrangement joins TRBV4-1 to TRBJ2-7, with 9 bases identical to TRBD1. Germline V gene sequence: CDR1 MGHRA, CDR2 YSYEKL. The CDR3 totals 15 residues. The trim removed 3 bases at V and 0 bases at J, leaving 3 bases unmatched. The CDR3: CASSQPGQGSYEQYF. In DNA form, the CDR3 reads TGCGCCAGCAGCCAGCCGGGACAGGGCTCCTACGAGCAGTACTTC.

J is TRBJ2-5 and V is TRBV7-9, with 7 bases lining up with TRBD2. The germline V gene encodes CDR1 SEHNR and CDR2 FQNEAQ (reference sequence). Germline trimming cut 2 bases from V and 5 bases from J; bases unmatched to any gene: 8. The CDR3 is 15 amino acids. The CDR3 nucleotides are TGTGCCAGCAGCTTACCCCGGGGGGAAGGTGAGACCCAGTACTTC. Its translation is CASSLPRGEGETQYF. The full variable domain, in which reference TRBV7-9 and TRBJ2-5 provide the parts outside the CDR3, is DTGVSQNPRHKITKRGQNVTFRCDPISEHNRLYWYRQTLGQGPEFLTYFQNEAQLEKSRLLSDRFSAERPKGSFSTLEIQRTEQGDSAMYLCASSLPRGEGETQYFGPGTRLLVL.

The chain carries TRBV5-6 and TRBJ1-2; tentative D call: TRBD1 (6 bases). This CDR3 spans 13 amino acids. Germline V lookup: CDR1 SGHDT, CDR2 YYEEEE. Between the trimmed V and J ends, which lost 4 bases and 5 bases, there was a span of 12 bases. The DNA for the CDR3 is TGTGCCAGCAGCACGAAAGGACAGTATGGCTACACCTTC. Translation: CASSTKGQYGYTF.

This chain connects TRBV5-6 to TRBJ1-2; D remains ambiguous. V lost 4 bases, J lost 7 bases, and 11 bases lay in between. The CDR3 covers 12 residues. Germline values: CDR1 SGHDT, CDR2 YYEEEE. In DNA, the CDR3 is TGTGCCAGCAGCCCCGGAGAGGGTGGCTACACCTTC. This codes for CASSPGEGGYTF.

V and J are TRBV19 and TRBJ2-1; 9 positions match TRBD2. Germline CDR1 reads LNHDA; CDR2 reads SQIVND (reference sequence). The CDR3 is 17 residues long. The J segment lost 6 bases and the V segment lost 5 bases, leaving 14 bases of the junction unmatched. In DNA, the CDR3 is TGTGCCAGTAGTCGAGAAAGCGTGGCTAGCGGGGTCAATGAGCAGTTCTTC. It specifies CASSRESVASGVNEQFF.